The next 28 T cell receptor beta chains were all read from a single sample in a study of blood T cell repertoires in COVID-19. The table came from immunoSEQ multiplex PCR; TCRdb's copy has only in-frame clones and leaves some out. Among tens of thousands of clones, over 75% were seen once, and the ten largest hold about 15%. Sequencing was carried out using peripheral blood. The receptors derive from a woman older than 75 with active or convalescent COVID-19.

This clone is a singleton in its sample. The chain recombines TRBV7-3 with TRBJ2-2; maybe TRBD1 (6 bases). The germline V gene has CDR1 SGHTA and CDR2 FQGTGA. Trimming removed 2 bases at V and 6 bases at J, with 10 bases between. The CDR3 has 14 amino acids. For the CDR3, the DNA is TGTGCCAGCAGCTTATACTCAGGGGCCGGGGAGCTGTTTTTT. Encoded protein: CASSLYSGAGELFF.

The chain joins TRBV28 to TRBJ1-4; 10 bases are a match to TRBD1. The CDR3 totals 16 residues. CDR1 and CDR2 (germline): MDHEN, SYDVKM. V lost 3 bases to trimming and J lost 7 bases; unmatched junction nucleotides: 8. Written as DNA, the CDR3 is TGTGCCAGCAGTTTGGGACAGGGGAAAATTGGTGAAAAACTGTTTTTT. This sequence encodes CASSLGQGKIGEKLFF.

The CDR3 loop reads CASSLGSYHTFNYGYTF. For the CDR3, the DNA is TGTGCCAGCAGCTTAGGGTCATACCATACTTTTAACTATGGCTACACCTTC. This chain uses TRBV7-2 with TRBJ1-2; D gene unclear. Trimming left V 1 base short and J 1 base short, with 16 bases between. The CDR3 has 17 residues. CDR1 SGHTA and CDR2 FQGNSA come from the germline V gene.

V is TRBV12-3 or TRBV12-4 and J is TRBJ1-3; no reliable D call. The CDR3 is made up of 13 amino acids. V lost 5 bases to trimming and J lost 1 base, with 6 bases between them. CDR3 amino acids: CASSLVSGNTIYF. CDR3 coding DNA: TGTGCCAGCAGTCTTGTGTCTGGAAACACCATATATTTT.

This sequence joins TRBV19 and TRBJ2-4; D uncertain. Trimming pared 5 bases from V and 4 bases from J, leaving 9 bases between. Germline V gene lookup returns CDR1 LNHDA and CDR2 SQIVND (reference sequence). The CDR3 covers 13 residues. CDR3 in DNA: TGTGCCAGTAGTGAGACACGTAAAAACATTCAGTACTTC. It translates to CASSETRKNIQYF.

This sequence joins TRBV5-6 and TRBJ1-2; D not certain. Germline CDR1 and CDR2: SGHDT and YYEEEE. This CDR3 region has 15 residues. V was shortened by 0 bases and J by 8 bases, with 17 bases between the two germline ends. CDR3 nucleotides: TGTGCCAGCAGCTTGGCCACAGTCCTTGCGGGAGGCTACACCTTC. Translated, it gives CASSLATVLAGGYTF.

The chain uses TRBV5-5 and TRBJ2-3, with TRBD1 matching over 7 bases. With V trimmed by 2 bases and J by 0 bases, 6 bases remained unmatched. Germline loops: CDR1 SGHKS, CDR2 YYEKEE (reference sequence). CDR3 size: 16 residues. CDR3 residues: CASSFVGQKSTDTQYF. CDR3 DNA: TGTGCCAGCAGCTTTGTGGGACAGAAAAGCACAGATACGCAGTATTTT.

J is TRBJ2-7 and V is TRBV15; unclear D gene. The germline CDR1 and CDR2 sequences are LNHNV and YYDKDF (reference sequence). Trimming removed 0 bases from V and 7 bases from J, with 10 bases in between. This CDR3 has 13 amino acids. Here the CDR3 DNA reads TGTGCCACCAGCAGAGATCAGGCGCGTGAGCAGTACTTC. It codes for CATSRDQAREQYF.

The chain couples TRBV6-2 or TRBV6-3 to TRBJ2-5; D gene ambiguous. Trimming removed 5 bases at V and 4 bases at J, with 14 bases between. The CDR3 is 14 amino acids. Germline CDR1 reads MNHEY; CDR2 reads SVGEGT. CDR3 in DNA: TGTGCCAGCAGTCTCACTCACGTTGCAGAGACCCAGTACTTC. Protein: CASSLTHVAETQYF.

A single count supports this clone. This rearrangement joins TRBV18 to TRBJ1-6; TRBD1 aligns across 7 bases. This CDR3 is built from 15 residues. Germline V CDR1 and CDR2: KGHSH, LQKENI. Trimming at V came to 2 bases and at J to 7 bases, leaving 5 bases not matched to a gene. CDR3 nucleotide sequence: TGTGCCAGCTCACCAGGCCGGGACAGCAATTCACCCCTCCACTTT. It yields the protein CASSPGRDSNSPLHF.

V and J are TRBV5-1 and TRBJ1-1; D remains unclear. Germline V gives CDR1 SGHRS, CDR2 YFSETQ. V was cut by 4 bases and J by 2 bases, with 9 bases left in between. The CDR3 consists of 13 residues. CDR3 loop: CASSVTENTEAFF. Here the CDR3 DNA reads TGCGCCAGCAGCGTTACAGAAAACACTGAAGCTTTCTTT. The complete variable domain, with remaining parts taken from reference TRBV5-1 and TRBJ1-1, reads KAGVTQTPRYLIKTRGQQVTLSCSPISGHRSVSWYQQTPGQGLQFLFEYFSETQRNKGNFPGRFSGRQFSNSRSEMNVSTLELGDSALYLCASSVTENTEAFFGQGTRLTVV.

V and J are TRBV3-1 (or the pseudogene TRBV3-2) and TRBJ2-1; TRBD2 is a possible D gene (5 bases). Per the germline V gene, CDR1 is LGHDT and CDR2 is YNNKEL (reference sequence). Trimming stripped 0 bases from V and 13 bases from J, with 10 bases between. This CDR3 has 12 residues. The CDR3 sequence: CASSQDEGAQFF. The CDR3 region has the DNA TGTGCCAGCAGCCAAGACGAGGGAGCTCAGTTCTTC.

CDR3 DNA: TGTGCCAGCAGCTTAGCCCTAGCGAGAAGCACAGATACGCAGTATTTT. This translates into CASSLALARSTDTQYF. This sequence joins TRBV7-2 and TRBJ2-3, with a possible D match to TRBD2 (6 bases). Germline V lookup: CDR1 SGHTA, CDR2 FQGNSA. The CDR3 sequence is 16 residues long. Trimming removed 0 bases from V and 0 bases from J, with 10 bases in between.

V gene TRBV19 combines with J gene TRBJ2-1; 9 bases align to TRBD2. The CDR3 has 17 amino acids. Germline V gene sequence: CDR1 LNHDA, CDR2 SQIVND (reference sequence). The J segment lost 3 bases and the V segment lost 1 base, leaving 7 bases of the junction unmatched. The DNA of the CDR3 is TGTGCCAGTAGTATAGCGGCTAGCGGGGACAGCTACAATGAGCAGTTCTTC. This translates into CASSIAASGDSYNEQFF.

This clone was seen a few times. CDR3 sequence (DNA): TGTGCCAGCAGCCCCGCTTTCGGGATACGTGAGCAGTTCTTC. Translating gives CASSPAFGIREQFF. The chain links TRBV7-3 to TRBJ2-1; tentatively, D is TRBD2 (5 bases). The CDR3 sequence is 14 residues long. Germline V gives CDR1 SGHTA, CDR2 FQGTGA. The ends were cut back, 5 bases at V and 9 bases at J, with 17 bases in the middle.

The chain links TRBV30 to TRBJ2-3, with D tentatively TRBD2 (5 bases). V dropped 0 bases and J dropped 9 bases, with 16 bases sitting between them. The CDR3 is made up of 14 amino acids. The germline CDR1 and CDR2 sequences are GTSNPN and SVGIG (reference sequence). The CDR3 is CAWSVHYLPGTQYF. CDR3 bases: TGTGCCTGGAGTGTACATTACCTACCGGGGACGCAGTATTTT.

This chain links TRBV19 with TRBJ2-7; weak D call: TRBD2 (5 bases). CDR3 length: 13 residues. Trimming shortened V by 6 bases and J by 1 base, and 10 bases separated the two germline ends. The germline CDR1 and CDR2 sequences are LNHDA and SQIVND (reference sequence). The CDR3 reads CASRPRGSYEQYF. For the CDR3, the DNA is TGTGCCAGTAGGCCACGCGGGTCCTACGAGCAGTACTTC. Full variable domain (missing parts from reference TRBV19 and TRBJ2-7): DGGITQSPKYLFRKEGQNVTLSCEQNLNHDAMYWYRQDPGQGLRLIYYSQIVNDFQKGDIAEGYSVSREKKESFPLTVTSAQKNPTAFYLCASRPRGSYEQYFGPGTRLTVT.

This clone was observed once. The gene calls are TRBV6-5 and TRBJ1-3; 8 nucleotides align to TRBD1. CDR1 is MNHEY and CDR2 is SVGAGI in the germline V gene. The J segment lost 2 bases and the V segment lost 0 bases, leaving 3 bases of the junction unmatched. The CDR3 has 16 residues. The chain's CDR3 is CASSYSLQGAGNTIYF. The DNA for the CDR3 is TGTGCCAGCAGTTACTCGTTACAGGGGGCTGGAAACACCATATATTTT.

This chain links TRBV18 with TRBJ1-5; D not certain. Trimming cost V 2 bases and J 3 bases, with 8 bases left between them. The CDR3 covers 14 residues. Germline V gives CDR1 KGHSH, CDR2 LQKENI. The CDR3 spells CASSPTRSNQPQHF. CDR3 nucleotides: TGTGCCAGCTCACCAACCAGATCCAATCAGCCCCAGCATTTT.

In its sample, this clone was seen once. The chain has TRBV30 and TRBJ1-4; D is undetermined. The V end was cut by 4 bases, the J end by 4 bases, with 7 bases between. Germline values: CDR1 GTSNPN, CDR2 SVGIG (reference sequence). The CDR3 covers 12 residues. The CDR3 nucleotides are TGTGCCTGGAACAGCGGTAATGAAAAACTGTTTTTT. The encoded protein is CAWNSGNEKLFF.

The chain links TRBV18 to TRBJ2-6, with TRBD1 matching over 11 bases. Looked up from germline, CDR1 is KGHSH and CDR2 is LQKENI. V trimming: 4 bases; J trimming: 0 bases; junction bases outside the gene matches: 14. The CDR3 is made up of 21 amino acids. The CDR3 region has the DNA TGTGCCAGCTCACGTCGGTCCTTTAGGGGACAGGGGGACTCTGGGGCCAACGTCCTGACTTTC. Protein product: CASSRRSFRGQGDSGANVLTF. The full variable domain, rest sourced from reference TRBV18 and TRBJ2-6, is NAGVMQNPRHLVRRRGQEARLRCSPMKGHSHVYWYRQLPEEGLKFMVYLQKENIIDESGMPKERFSAEFPKEGPSILRIQQVVRGDSAAYFCASSRRSFRGQGDSGANVLTFGAGSRLTVL.

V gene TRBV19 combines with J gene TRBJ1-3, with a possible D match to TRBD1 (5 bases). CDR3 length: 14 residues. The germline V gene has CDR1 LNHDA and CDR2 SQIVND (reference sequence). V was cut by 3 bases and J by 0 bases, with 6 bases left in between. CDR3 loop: CASSIGGSGNTIYF. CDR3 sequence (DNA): TGTGCCAGTAGTATCGGGGGCTCTGGAAACACCATATATTTT.

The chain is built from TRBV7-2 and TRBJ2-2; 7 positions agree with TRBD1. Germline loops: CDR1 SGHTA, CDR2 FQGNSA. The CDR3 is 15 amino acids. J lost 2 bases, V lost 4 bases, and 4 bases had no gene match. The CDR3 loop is CASSWGQRNTGELFF. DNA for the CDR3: TGTGCCAGCAGCTGGGGACAGAGAAACACCGGGGAGCTGTTTTTT.

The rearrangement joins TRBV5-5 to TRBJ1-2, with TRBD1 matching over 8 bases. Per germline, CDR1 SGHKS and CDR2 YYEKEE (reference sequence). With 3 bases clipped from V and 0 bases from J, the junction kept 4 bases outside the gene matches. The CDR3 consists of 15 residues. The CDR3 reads CASSWGTGANYGYTF. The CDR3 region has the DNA TGTGCCAGCAGCTGGGGGACAGGAGCTAACTATGGCTACACCTTC.

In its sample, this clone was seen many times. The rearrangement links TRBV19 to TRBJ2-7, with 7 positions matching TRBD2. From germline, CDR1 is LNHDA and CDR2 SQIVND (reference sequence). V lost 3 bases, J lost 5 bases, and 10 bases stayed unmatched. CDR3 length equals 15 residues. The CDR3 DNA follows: TGTGCCAGTAGTATCGTCTGGACTAGTGGCAACGAGCAGTACTTC. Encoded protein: CASSIVWTSGNEQYF.

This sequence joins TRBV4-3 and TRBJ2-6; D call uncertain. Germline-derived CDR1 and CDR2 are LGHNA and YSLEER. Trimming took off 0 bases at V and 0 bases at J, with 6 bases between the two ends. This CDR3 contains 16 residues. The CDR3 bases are TGCGCCAGCAGCCAAGAGGGCTACTCTGGGGCCAACGTCCTGACTTTC. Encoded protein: CASSQEGYSGANVLTF.

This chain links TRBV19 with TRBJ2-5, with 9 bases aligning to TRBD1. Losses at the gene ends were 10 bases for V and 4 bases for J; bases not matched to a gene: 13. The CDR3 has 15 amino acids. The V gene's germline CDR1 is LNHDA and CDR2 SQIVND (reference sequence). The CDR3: CATLRRGQGSETQYF. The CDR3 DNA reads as TGTGCCACCCTCCGGAGGGGACAGGGATCAGAGACCCAGTACTTC.

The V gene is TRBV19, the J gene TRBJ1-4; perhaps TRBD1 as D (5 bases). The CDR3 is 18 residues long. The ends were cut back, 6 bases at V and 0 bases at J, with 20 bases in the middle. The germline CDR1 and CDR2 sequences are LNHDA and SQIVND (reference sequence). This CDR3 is CASRGPDSYLATNEKLFF. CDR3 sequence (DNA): TGTGCCAGTAGAGGGCCCGACAGCTACTTGGCAACTAATGAAAAACTGTTTTTT.